This is a list of T cell receptor beta chains from one sample in a study of blood T cell repertoires in COVID-19. Clones were read by immunoSEQ multiplex PCR, and TCRdb kept only the in-frame ones, dropping some. The data contain about 110,000 clones, approximately 80% of them seen just once; the ten biggest clones take up 14% to 15%. The sequencing input was peripheral blood. These receptors all come from a woman aged 60-70 years with acute or convalescent COVID-19. Both conserved end residues are part of each CDR3. Fields, in order: V gene, J gene, D gene, clone size, CDR3 DNA, CDR3 protein. A D gene is named only where the DNA matches it firmly. Part of the rows lack a size; the others show once, few, many or a class for expanded clones.

TRBV7-3	TRBJ2-1	TRBD2	-	TGTGCCAGCAGCTTAAGTTCTAGCGGGAGGCGGGAGCAGTTCTTC	CASSLSSSGRREQFF
TRBV5-1	TRBJ1-6	TRBD1	-	TGCGCCAGCAGCTCCAATCCGACAGGGCTCAATTCACCCCTCCACTTT	CASSSNPTGLNSPLHF
TRBV15	TRBJ1-1	-	-	TGTGCCACCAGCAGAGATGGGCCCGACACTGAAGCTTTCTTT	CATSRDGPDTEAFF
TRBV16	TRBJ1-5	-	few	TGTGCCAGCAGCCAATCGGCTCAGCCCCAGCATTTT	CASSQSAQPQHF
TRBV5-4	TRBJ1-6	-	once	TGTGCCAGCAGTCTAATAGGGGGGGCTAATAATTCACCCCTCCACTTT	CASSLIGGANNSPLHF
TRBV27	TRBJ2-2	-	-	TGTGCCAGCAGTTCTGACACCGGGGAGCTGTTTTTT	CASSSDTGELFF
TRBV18	TRBJ1-2	TRBD1	-	TGTGCCAGCTCACCTCAGGGAAGTGGGGCAGGGGGCGATGGCTACACCTTC	CASSPQGSGAGGDGYTF
TRBV28	TRBJ1-1	-	-	TGTGCCAGCAGTTCCTTTCGACAGAACTATTACACTGAAGCTTTCTTT	CASSSFRQNYYTEAFF
TRBV7-2	TRBJ1-1	-	-	TGTGCCAGCAGCGTACTGGTAAACACTGAAGCTTTCTTT	CASSVLVNTEAFF
TRBV3-1/TRBV3-2	TRBJ1-6	-	once	TGTGCCAGCAGCCAAGGATCGGGATATAATTCACCCCTCCACTTT	CASSQGSGYNSPLHF
TRBV19	TRBJ1-2	TRBD1	-	TGTGCCAGTAGTATTTCGTCCGGGACAGGGGTTGGCTACACCTTC	CASSISSGTGVGYTF
TRBV7-6	TRBJ2-5	-	-	TGTGCCAGCAGCTTACCTCAAGAGACCCAGTACTTC	CASSLPQETQYF
TRBV6-5	TRBJ2-5	-	once	TGTGCCAGCGAGACCACAAGCGGGTTAGGAGAGACCCAGTACTTC	CASETTSGLGETQYF
TRBV15	TRBJ2-3	TRBD2	-	TGTGCCACCAGCAGACATCTAGCGGCTAGCACAGATACGCAGTATTTT	CATSRHLAASTDTQYF
TRBV20-1	TRBJ2-1	-	-	TGCAGTGCTAGTTTTAGCTACAATGAGCAGTTCTTC	CSASFSYNEQFF
TRBV7-2	TRBJ2-3	TRBD2	-	TGTGCCAGCAGAGAGAAGCTAGCGGGGGTTCCCCCCTATACGCAGTATTTT	CASREKLAGVPPYTQYF
TRBV14	TRBJ2-1	TRBD1	-	TGTGCCAGCAGCCGACAGGGGTGGTCCTACAATGAGCAGTTCTTC	CASSRQGWSYNEQFF
TRBV5-1	TRBJ2-7	-	-	TGCCCCACCCACGACGGGGGTGTCGACGAGCAGTACTTC	CPTHDGGVDEQYF
TRBV5-1	TRBJ2-1	-	-	TGCGCCAGCAGCTTGCTTGTCGGAGTGGGGGCTGAGCAGTTCTTC	CASSLLVGVGAEQFF
TRBV30	TRBJ2-7	-	-	TGTGCCTGGAAAACAGGGCCTTCCTACGAGCAGTACTTC	CAWKTGPSYEQYF
TRBV11-2	TRBJ1-2	-	-	TGTGCCAGCACCTCTCCCACTCGGGGGGATGGCTACACCTTC	CASTSPTRGDGYTF
TRBV5-1	TRBJ1-5	-	-	TGCGCCAGCAGCTTGGCCCCACAGGGTCAGCCCCAGCATTTT	CASSLAPQGQPQHF
TRBV5-1	TRBJ2-2	TRBD1	-	TGCGCCAGCAGCTTGCGGGGCAGGGGGAATACCGGGGAGCTGTTTTTT	CASSLRGRGNTGELFF
TRBV27	TRBJ2-1	-	few	TGTGCCAGCAGTTTAATCAGCGCGTCGGGGTACTACAATGAGCAGTTCTTC	CASSLISASGYYNEQFF
TRBV10-3	TRBJ2-7	-	few	TGTGCCAGCAGACAGAGTGGTATCGCCTACGAGCAGTACTTC	CASRQSGIAYEQYF
TRBV5-1	TRBJ2-7	-	once	TGCGCCAGCAGCTTCTCGTCTCTCGGGGGGCGCGGGGACTACGAGCAGTACTTC	CASSFSSLGGRGDYEQYF
TRBV19	TRBJ1-1	-	-	TGTGCCAGTACCCTAGCAGACAGGACTGAAGCTTTCTTT	CASTLADRTEAFF
TRBV28	TRBJ2-7	-	-	TGTGCCAGCAGTTTCATGCGGAACTCCTACGAGCAGTACTTC	CASSFMRNSYEQYF
TRBV30	TRBJ1-2	-	-	TGTGCCTGGAGTCCCGGACAGATCTATGGCTACACCTTC	CAWSPGQIYGYTF
TRBV5-1	TRBJ1-1	-	-	TGCGCCAGCAGCTGGGCCGGGATTTCCCAGGAGACTGAAGCTTTCTTT	CASSWAGISQETEAFF
TRBV2	TRBJ2-7	TRBD2	-	TGTGCCACCAGCGGGAGGGCCGGCTACGAGCAGTACTTC	CATSGRAGYEQYF
TRBV2	TRBJ2-7	-	few	TGTGCCAGCAGTGAAGCGCGCGTGAGGGCCGAGCAGTACTTC	CASSEARVRAEQYF
TRBV7-9	TRBJ2-2	TRBD2	-	TGTGCCAGCAGCCCAATGACTAGCGGGAGTGTCGCCGGGGAGCTGTTTTTT	CASSPMTSGSVAGELFF